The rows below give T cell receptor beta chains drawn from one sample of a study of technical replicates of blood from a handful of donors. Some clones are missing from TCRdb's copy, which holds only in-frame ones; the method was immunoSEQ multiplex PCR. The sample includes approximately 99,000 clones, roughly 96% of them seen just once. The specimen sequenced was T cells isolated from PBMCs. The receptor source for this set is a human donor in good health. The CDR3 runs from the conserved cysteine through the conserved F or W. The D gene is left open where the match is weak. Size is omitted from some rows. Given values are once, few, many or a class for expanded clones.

TGTGCCAGCAGCACGGCAAGGGGGTTATACGAGCAGTACTTC | CASSTARGLYEQYF | . | TRBJ2-7 | . | TRBV6-5
TGTGCCAGCAGTCTAGACGGGACAGGGGGAAATCAGCCCCAGCATTTT | CASSLDGTGGNQPQHF | . | TRBJ1-5 | TRBD1 | TRBV28
TGTGCCAGCAGCTCCCGGTGGGACAGTTCCTACGAGCAGTACTTC | CASSSRWDSSYEQYF | once | TRBJ2-7 | TRBD1 | TRBV7-8
TGTGCCAGCAGTGAAGTAGAGGGCAAGAACCAAGAGACCCAGTACTTC | CASSEVEGKNQETQYF | . | TRBJ2-5 | . | TRBV2
TGTGCCAGCAGCTTCACAGGGATAGCACAAATGGATGAAAAACTGTTTTTT | CASSFTGIAQMDEKLFF | . | TRBJ1-4 | . | TRBV11-2
TGTGCCAGTAGTATAGGTGGACTAGCGGAATTCTACGAGCAGTACTTC | CASSIGGLAEFYEQYF | . | TRBJ2-7 | TRBD2 | TRBV19
TGTGCTAGTGGTCCAATGACTAGCGTCGGAGAGACCCAGTACTTC | CASGPMTSVGETQYF | . | TRBJ2-5 | TRBD2 | TRBV12-5
TGTGCCAGCAGCTTACCCAAACAGGGAAACTATGGCTACACCTTC | CASSLPKQGNYGYTF | . | TRBJ1-2 | . | TRBV5-6
TGTGCCAGCACTTCCCTCACCGGGGAGCTGTTTTTT | CASTSLTGELFF | . | TRBJ2-2 | . | TRBV6-5
TGTGCCAGCAGCGATACGACTAGCGGCGCTACTGTTGTGTACTTC | CASSDTTSGATVVYF | . | TRBJ2-7 | TRBD2 | TRBV5-4
TGCGCCAGCAGCCAAGAAGGACAGGGGCGCTACGAGCAGTACTTC | CASSQEGQGRYEQYF | . | TRBJ2-7 | TRBD1 | TRBV4-1
TGTGCCAGCTCACCAAAACCGGGACAGAGGCCATACGAGCAGTACTTC | CASSPKPGQRPYEQYF | . | TRBJ2-7 | TRBD1 | TRBV18
TGTGCCAGCAGTTACTCCCTAACTACTGAAGCTTTCTTT | CASSYSLTTEAFF | . | TRBJ1-1 | . | TRBV6-5
TGTGCCAGCAGTGAAGAAGGGGGCGGCAATCAGCCCCAGCATTTT | CASSEEGGGNQPQHF | . | TRBJ1-5 | TRBD1 | TRBV2
TGCGCCAGCAGCCCGGGTGGGGCGCGTTCCAAAAACATTCAGTACTTC | CASSPGGARSKNIQYF | . | TRBJ2-4 | . | TRBV4-1
TGTGCCAGTTCCTTCCAACAGGGGAACTATGGCTACACCTTC | CASSFQQGNYGYTF | . | TRBJ1-2 | TRBD1 | TRBV2
TGTGCCAGCAGCCAAGGTAGTTCTGGAAACACCATATATTTT | CASSQGSSGNTIYF | . | TRBJ1-3 | . | TRBV14